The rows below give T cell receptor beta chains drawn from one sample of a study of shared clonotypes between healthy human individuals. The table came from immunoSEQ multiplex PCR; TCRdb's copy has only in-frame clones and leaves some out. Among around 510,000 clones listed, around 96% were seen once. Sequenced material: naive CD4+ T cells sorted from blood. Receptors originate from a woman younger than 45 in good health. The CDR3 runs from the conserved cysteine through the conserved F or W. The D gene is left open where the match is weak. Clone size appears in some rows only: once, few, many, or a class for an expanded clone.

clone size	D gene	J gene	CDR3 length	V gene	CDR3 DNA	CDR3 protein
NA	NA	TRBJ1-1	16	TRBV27	TGTGCCAGCAGTTTTACCCCGGGACGTAGGAACACTGAAGCTTTCTTT	CASSFTPGRRNTEAFF
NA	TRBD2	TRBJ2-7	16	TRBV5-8	TGTGCCAGCAGCTTGGCATTAAGCGGGAGTCTCTACGAGCAGTACTTC	CASSLALSGSLYEQYF
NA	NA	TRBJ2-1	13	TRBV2	TGTGCCAGCACCTTGAGGTCCTACAATGAGCAGTTCTTC	CASTLRSYNEQFF
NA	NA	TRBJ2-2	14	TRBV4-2	TGTGCCAGCAGCCAGCAGGAGGTGGCCGGGGAGCTGTTTTTT	CASSQQEVAGELFF
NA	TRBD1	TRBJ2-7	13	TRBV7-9	TGTGCCAGCCGGACAGGCCGCTCCTACGAGCAGTACTTC	CASRTGRSYEQYF
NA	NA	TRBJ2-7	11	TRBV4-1	TGCGCCAGCAGCCAAGATCGAGAGCAGTACTTC	CASSQDREQYF
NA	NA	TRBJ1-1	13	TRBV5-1	TGCGCCAGCAGCCTAGACTGGAACACTGAAGCTTTCTTT	CASSLDWNTEAFF
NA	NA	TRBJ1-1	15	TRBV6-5	TGTGCCAGCAGTTACTCGGCCGGGCGGGACACTGAAGCTTTCTTT	CASSYSAGRDTEAFF
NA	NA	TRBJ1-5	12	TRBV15	TGTGCCACCAGCAGAGTGGATCAGCCCCAGCATTTT	CATSRVDQPQHF
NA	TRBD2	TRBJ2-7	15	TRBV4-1	TGCGCCAGCAGCCAAACTAGCGGGGGCTCCTACGAGCAGTACTTC	CASSQTSGGSYEQYF
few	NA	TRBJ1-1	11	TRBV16	TGTGCCAGCAGCCAAGAATCGTCCGCTTTCTTT	CASSQESSAFF
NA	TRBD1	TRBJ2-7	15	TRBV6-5	TGTGCCAGCAGTTACTCGGACAGGCCAATCTACGAGCAGTACTTC	CASSYSDRPIYEQYF
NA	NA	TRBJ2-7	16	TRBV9	TGTGCCAGCAGCGTAGATCCGGGCGGGACCCCCTACGAGCAGTACTTC	CASSVDPGGTPYEQYF
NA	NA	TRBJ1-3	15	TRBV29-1	TGCAGCGTTGAAGTCGGGTTAGTCTCTGGAAACACCATATATTTT	CSVEVGLVSGNTIYF
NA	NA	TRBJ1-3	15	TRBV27	TGTGCCAGCAGTTTATCCCCAGGCTCTGGAAACACCATATATTTT	CASSLSPGSGNTIYF
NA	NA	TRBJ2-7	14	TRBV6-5	TGTGCCAGCAGTTACAATCGGGACGACTACGAGCAGTACTTC	CASSYNRDDYEQYF
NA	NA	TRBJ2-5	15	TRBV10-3	TGTGCCATCAGTGAGCAGGGCCAACCGGGGGAGACCCAGTACTTC	CAISEQGQPGETQYF
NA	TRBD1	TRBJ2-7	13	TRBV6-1	TGTGCCACCTCGGGACAGATTCCCTACGAGCAGTACTTC	CATSGQIPYEQYF
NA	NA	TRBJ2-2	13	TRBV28	TGTGCCAGCCGCCGACAGGTCTCCGGGGAGCTGTTTTTT	CASRRQVSGELFF
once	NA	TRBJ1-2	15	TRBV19	TGTGCCAGTACCCATCTCGAGAGAGGGGGGTATGGCTACACCTTC	CASTHLERGGYGYTF
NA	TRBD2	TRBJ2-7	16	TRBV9	TGTGCCAGCAGCCAACAACCGGGACTAGCGACCTACGAGCAGTACTTC	CASSQQPGLATYEQYF
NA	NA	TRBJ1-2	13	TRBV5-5	TGTGCCAGCAGCTTTGGCAGGGAAGATCGTATCACCTTC	CASSFGREDRITF
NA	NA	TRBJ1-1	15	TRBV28	TGTGCCAGCAGTACCCGTCTTACAGGGCGCGGGGAAGCTTTCTTT	CASSTRLTGRGEAFF
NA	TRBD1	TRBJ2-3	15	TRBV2	TGTGCCAGCAGGGGACAGGTTTCGGGAGCCCCGCCGCAGTATTTT	CASRGQVSGAPPQYF
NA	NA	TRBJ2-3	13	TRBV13	TGTGCCAGCAGCGCCGGACGAGCAGATACGCAGTATTTT	CASSAGRADTQYF
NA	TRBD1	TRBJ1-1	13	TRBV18	TGTGCCAGCTCCCGACAGGGGGACACTGAAGCTTTCTTT	CASSRQGDTEAFF
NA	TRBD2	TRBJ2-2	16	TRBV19	TGTGCCAGTAGTATCCTAGCGGGAGTCCCCACCGGGGAGCTGTTTTTT	CASSILAGVPTGELFF
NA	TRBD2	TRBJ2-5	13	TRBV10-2	TGCGCCAGCAGACTAGCGGGGCTAGAGACCCAGTACTTC	CASRLAGLETQYF
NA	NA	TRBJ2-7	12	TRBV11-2	TGTGCCAGCAGCGGGGGAGCCTACGAGCAGTACTTC	CASSGGAYEQYF
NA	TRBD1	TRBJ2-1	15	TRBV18	TGTGCCAGTCCGCCGGGACAGGGGGCAGGGAATGAGCAGTTCTTC	CASPPGQGAGNEQFF
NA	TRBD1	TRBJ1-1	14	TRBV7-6	TGTGCCAGCAGTCGCAACTCAGGGGGCACTGAAGCTTTCTTT	CASSRNSGGTEAFF
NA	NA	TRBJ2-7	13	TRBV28	TGTGCCAGCACTAACCTGGAAGCCTACGAGCAGTACTTC	CASTNLEAYEQYF
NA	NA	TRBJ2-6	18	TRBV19	TGTGCCAGTAGCGGGGCCCAAACTCGGGACTTTGGGGCCAACGTCCTGACTTTC	CASSGAQTRDFGANVLTF
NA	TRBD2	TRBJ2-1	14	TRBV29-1	TGCAGCGTTGGAACTAGCGGAAACTACAATGAGCAGTTCTTC	CSVGTSGNYNEQFF
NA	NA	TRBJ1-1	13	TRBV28	TGTGCCGGCGTAAGACGGGGGAACACTGAAGCTTTCTTT	CAGVRRGNTEAFF
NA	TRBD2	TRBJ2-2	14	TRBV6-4	TGTGCCAGCAGGGCTAGCGGGTACACCGGGGAGCTGTTTTTT	CASRASGYTGELFF
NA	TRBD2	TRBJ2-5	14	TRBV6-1	TGTGCCAGCAGGCCGGGACTAGCGGGAGAGACCCAGTACTTC	CASRPGLAGETQYF
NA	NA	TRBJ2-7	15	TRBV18	TGTGCCAGCTCACTTGGCCGGGTCCAACCTAACGAGCAGTACTTC	CASSLGRVQPNEQYF
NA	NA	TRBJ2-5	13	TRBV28	TGTGCCAGCACTTATGGGGACCAAGAGACCCAGTACTTC	CASTYGDQETQYF
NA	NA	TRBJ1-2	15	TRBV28	TGTGCCAGCAGTTTGGGGGGGCCGGGAGACCATGGCTACACCTTC	CASSLGGPGDHGYTF
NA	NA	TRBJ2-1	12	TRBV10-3	TGTGCCATCAGTGAGTCGTGGAATGAGCAGTTCTTC	CAISESWNEQFF
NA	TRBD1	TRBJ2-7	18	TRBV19	TGTGCCAGTAGTATAGCCCGCATTACAGGGGCCCCGGCCTACGAGCAGTACTTC	CASSIARITGAPAYEQYF
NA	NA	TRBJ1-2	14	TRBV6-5	TGTGCCAGCAGTTACTCGCCGGGCGACTATGGCTACACCTTC	CASSYSPGDYGYTF
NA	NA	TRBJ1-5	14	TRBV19	TGTGCCAGCGCTACCTCAGGGAACGATCAGCCCCAGCATTTT	CASATSGNDQPQHF
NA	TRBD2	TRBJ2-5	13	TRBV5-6	TGTGCCAGCAGCCCAGCGGGACTGGAGACCCAGTACTTC	CASSPAGLETQYF
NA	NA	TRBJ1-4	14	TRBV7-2	TGTGCCAGCACCTTGCCCAGGGACGGAGAAAAACTGTTTTTT	CASTLPRDGEKLFF
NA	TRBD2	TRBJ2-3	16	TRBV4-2	TGTGCCAGCAGCCGCGCGCTAGCGGGAGGACCAGATACGCAGTATTTT	CASSRALAGGPDTQYF
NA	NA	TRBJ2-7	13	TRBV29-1	TGCAGCGCCGTGGTCGGCCGTTACTACGAGCAGTACTTC	CSAVVGRYYEQYF
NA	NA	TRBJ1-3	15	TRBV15	TGTGCCACCAGCAGAGATCGGGGGTCTGGAAACACCATATATTTT	CATSRDRGSGNTIYF
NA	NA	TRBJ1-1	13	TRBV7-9	TGTGCCAGCAGCTTAGCAAAGGACACTGAAGCTTTCTTT	CASSLAKDTEAFF
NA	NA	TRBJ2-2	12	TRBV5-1	TGCGCCAGCACTAGAAACACCGGGGAGCTGTTTTTT	CASTRNTGELFF
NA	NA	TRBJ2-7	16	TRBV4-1	TGCGCCAGCAGCCAAGATCAAGACCCGAGCTCCTACGAGCAGTACTTC	CASSQDQDPSSYEQYF
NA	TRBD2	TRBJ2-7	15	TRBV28	TGTGCCAGTAGATTAACTAGCGGGGATTCCTACGAGCAGTACTTC	CASRLTSGDSYEQYF
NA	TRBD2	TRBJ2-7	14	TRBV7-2	TGTGCCAGCAGCTTAGAACTAGCGAGTCTCGAGCAGTACTTC	CASSLELASLEQYF